The clone carrying this T cell receptor (beta chain) was counted ten times or more. Its cognate antigen is unknown. Unsorted whole blood supplied the RNA, and germline DNA was extracted too. Reverse transcription of approximately 520 ng total RNA with a constant-region primer produced TCR beta cDNA. Generation of the TCR beta libraries relied on three nested multiplex PCR rounds using slightly modified ARM-PCR. TCRdb reprocessed the multiplex PCR reads with MiXCR, giving one entry per CDR3 protein. The sample records about 320,000 distinct CDR3 sequences, more than 55% being singletons. The data belong to a study of tumor-infiltrating lymphocytes in primary liver carcinoma. Study in general: Patients' primary liver carcinoma was surgically resected. Each of the samples returned roughly 3.65 to 7.5 million productive TCRbeta reads (a yield similar across tissue types). Findings and caveats of the study: Tumor region pairs shared more overlap than did tumor-adjacent and tumor-blood pairs.

Sequencing was performed on peripheral blood. This TCR came from a woman in her 30s with primary liver carcinoma and hepatitis B virus infection.

The DNA for the CDR3 is TGTGCTAGTGGTTTGGTACTGGGGACTAGCGGGAGCAATGAGCAGTTCTTC. Translated, it gives CASGLVLGTSGSNEQFF. The chain has TRBV12-5 and TRBJ2-1; 14 nucleotides line up with TRBD2. Trimming took 0 bases from V and 6 from J; bases not matched to a gene: 4. CDR3 length: 17 residues. The germline CDR1 and CDR2 sequences are LGHNT and FRNRAP.